The 8 T cell receptor beta chains below all came from one sample that was sequenced in a study of shared clonotypes between healthy human individuals. Profiling relied on immunoSEQ multiplex PCR, and the TCRdb table lists in-frame clones only, not all of them. Here the sample spans approximately 1.4 million clones, 95% to 99% being singletons. Sequencing was performed on naive CD4+ T cells sorted from blood. This sample's subset: CD45RA+ positively selected. Receptor source: a man aged 25 to 45 in good health.

Turning to this clone: This specimen includes other DNA sequences encoding the same CDR3. The V gene is TRBV5-1, the J gene TRBJ2-7; D is tentatively TRBD1 or TRBD2 (5 bases each). Germline lookup yields CDR1 SGHRS and CDR2 YFSETQ. The CDR3 totals 14 residues. The V end was cut by 0 bases, the J end by 3 bases, with 10 bases between. CDR3 in DNA: TGCGCCAGCAGCTTGGCCGGGACCGACTACGAGCAGTACTTC. It is translated as CASSLAGTDYEQYF.

This clone was detected once. The rearrangement joins TRBV19 to TRBJ1-2; D perhaps matches TRBD1 (6 bases). Germline CDR1 and CDR2: LNHDA and SQIVND (reference sequence). Trimming pared 1 base from V and 2 bases from J, leaving 8 bases between. This CDR3 contains 14 residues. CDR3 protein: CASSIVQGNYGYTF. The CDR3 nucleotides are TGTGCCAGTAGTATAGTACAGGGAAACTATGGCTACACCTTC.

The V gene is TRBV10-2, the J gene TRBJ2-7; D is uncertain. This CDR3 spans 14 amino acids. The V and J ends lost 9 bases and 0 bases respectively, with 15 bases between them. Germline CDR1 and CDR2: WSHSY and SAAADI. CDR3 nucleotides: TGCGCCAGTAAAACGGCGGCATCCTCCTACGAGCAGTACTTC. It specifies CASKTAASSYEQYF.

The chain couples TRBV11-3 to TRBJ2-1, with a weak D call TRBD2 (6 bases). The V gene's germline CDR1 is SGHNT and CDR2 YENEEA. This CDR3 is built from 17 residues. Trimming cost V 4 bases and J 9 bases, with 25 bases left between them. The CDR3 loop reads CASSSGEGPPQRGEQFF. CDR3 nucleotide sequence: TGTGCCAGCAGCTCGGGGGAAGGACCCCCACAACGGGGTGAGCAGTTCTTC.

This CDR3 reads CASSSTGGSVGSNTEAFF. The CDR3 DNA sequence: TGTGCCAGCTCATCAACAGGGGGCTCGGTGGGGTCGAACACTGAAGCTTTCTTT. The rearrangement joins TRBV18 to TRBJ1-1; 9 nucleotides agree with TRBD1. Germline loops: CDR1 KGHSH, CDR2 LQKENI. This CDR3 is built from 18 residues. With V trimmed by 5 bases and J by 1 base, 14 bases remained unmatched.

The gene calls are TRBV7-9 and TRBJ2-7, with 13 positions matching TRBD2. Germline values: CDR1 SEHNR, CDR2 FQNEAQ (reference sequence). The V and J ends lost 5 bases and 6 bases, in that order; junction bases with no gene match: 7. The CDR3 extends over 15 amino acids. The CDR3 here is CASSAPGLAGREQYF. DNA of the CDR3: TGTGCCAGCAGCGCTCCGGGACTAGCGGGACGCGAGCAGTACTTC.

The chain has TRBV5-1 and TRBJ1-5; TRBD1 aligns across 7 bases. The CDR3 totals 14 residues. J gave up 2 bases and V 4 bases, and 3 bases lay outside the gene matches. Germline V gives CDR1 SGHRS, CDR2 YFSETQ. In DNA, the CDR3 is TGCGCCAGCAGCAACGGACAGGGCAATCAGCCCCAGCATTTT. It yields the protein CASSNGQGNQPQHF. Drawing the rest from reference TRBV5-1 and TRBJ1-5, the complete variable domain is KAGVTQTPRYLIKTRGQQVTLSCSPISGHRSVSWYQQTPGQGLQFLFEYFSETQRNKGNFPGRFSGRQFSNSRSEMNVSTLELGDSALYLCASSNGQGNQPQHFGDGTRLSIL.

The V call is TRBV11-2, the J call TRBJ1-2; the D is unclear. The V end was cut by 5 bases, the J end by 8 bases, with 15 bases between. The CDR3 has 13 residues. Germline V gene data show CDR1 as SGHAT and CDR2 as FQNNGV. Here the CDR3 reads CASSPWEIRGYTF. In nucleotides, the CDR3 is TGTGCCAGCAGCCCTTGGGAGATTCGGGGCTACACCTTC.